These T cell receptor beta chains were read from a single sample in a study of blood T cell repertoires in COVID-19. Here immunoSEQ multiplex PCR was the method, and the copy in TCRdb shows in-frame clones only, minus some. Of about 180,000 clones listed, 82% are singletons. The sequencing input was PBMCs or T cells enriched from blood (not recorded which). The receptors stem from a man aged 55 to 70 who had recovered from COVID-19. Each CDR3 is given with its conserved first and last residue. The D gene is left open where the match is weak.

len | j_gene | d_gene | v_gene | CDR3aa
14 | TRBJ1-4 | TRBD1 | TRBV20-1 | CSASTGTGVGKLFF
14 | TRBJ2-2 | TRBD2 | TRBV2 | CASNVLAGAGELFF
14 | TRBJ1-1 | TRBD1 | TRBV5-1 | CASSWGQANTEAFF
13 | TRBJ2-7 | TRBD1 | TRBV30 | CAWRRDRKFEQYF
15 | TRBJ2-3 | . | TRBV2 | CASKVRPGSTDTQYF
15 | TRBJ2-2 | TRBD1 | TRBV18 | CASSRDRTNTGELFF
13 | TRBJ1-2 | TRBD1 | TRBV19 | CASSETGVRGYTF
16 | TRBJ2-5 | TRBD2 | TRBV6-6 | CASSYERLAASETQYF
16 | TRBJ2-5 | TRBD1 | TRBV7-3 | CASSLGTGIGRETQYF
14 | TRBJ1-3 | . | TRBV18 | CASSQGASGNTIYF
16 | TRBJ2-3 | TRBD1 | TRBV5-4 | CASSSRTGGGTDTQYF
12 | TRBJ2-7 | TRBD1 | TRBV5-1 | CASSSRGQGKYF
15 | TRBJ1-2 | . | TRBV14 | CASSQDLLTGIGYTF
13 | TRBJ2-7 | . | TRBV7-8 | CASSPSESGEQYF
13 | TRBJ2-7 | TRBD1 | TRBV9 | CASRGQGSYEQYF
17 | TRBJ2-2 | . | TRBV4-1 | CASSQMSRGTNTGELFF
13 | TRBJ2-2 | . | TRBV9 | CASSAQGTGELFF
13 | TRBJ2-1 | TRBD2 | TRBV28 | CASSLGGENEQFF
15 | TRBJ1-5 | . | TRBV24-1 | CATSDQTGKDQPQHF
15 | TRBJ1-5 | . | TRBV5-1 | CASSLAGSSNQPQHF
15 | TRBJ1-3 | TRBD1 | TRBV9 | CASSDGQVLGNTIYF
13 | TRBJ2-3 | . | TRBV28 | CASRHSDTDTQYF
14 | TRBJ1-4 | . | TRBV5-5 | CASSLSQVNEKLFF
15 | TRBJ1-5 | . | TRBV7-2 | CASSLGGGSNQPQHF
13 | TRBJ2-5 | . | TRBV7-8 | CASSFNSQETQYF
13 | TRBJ2-5 | . | TRBV29-1 | CSVGRDWGETQYF
14 | TRBJ2-3 | . | TRBV2 | CASSPEGGTDTQYF
13 | TRBJ1-1 | . | TRBV2 | CASTAASRTEAFF
16 | TRBJ1-2 | . | TRBV5-4 | CASSVNARDSATGYTF
13 | TRBJ2-2 | . | TRBV12-3/TRBV12-4 | CASSQQLTGELFF
17 | TRBJ1-5 | . | TRBV12-5 | CASSFTSALYSNQPQHF
14 | TRBJ1-2 | . | TRBV7-9 | CASSPGGRLGGYTF
12 | TRBJ2-6 | . | TRBV19 | CATKSGANVLTF
14 | TRBJ1-5 | . | TRBV19 | CASNPTGSNQPQHF
15 | TRBJ2-1 | TRBD1 | TRBV4-1 | CASSQNRDRGSEQFF
16 | TRBJ2-2 | TRBD2 | TRBV3-1/TRBV3-2 | CASSRSGGTNTGELFF